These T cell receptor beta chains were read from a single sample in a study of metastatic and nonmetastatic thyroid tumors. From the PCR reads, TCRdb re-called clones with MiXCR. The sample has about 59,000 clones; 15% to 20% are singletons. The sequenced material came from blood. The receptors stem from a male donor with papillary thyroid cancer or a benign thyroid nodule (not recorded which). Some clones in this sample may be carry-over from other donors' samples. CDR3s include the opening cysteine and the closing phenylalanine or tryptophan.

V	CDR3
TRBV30	CAWSSTPNRGEYGYTF
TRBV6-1	CASSEAAEYEQYF
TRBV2	CASSEAGMNTEAFF
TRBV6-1	CASSSGQGGTYEQYF
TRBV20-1	CSARRLLPGGFREYEQYF
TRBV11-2	CASSLGFWASVVYSETQYF
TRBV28	CASIGQLNNEQFF
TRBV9	CASSPSAGVTGANVLTF
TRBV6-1	CASRIGYSQPQHF
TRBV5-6	CASSLAPAYEQYF
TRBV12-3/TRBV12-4	CASSQWGQATDTQYF
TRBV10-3	CAITADSLSYGYTF
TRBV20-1	CSARDPRQGQETQYF
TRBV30	CAWRRNRGPGNTIYF
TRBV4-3	CASSQGQGAETEAFF
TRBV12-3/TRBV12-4	CASSLASRSIKLFF
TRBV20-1	CSFQCAPF
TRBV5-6	CASSFQMTGDATEAFF
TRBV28	CASSPGLAGGYEQYF
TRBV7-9	CASKGGGRETQYF
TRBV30	CAWSVSRAGELFF
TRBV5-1	CASSLAGLLTDTQYF
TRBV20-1	CSARDPGLAGGISYNEQFF
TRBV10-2	CASTGQGAREQYF
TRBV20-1	CSASGRQGTNEKLFF
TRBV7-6	CASSFDSRSNSPLHF
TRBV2	CASSGTSGRIHEQFF
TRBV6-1	CASSEALGTLLGTYGYTF
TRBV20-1	CSARRPLALAGVGDTQYF
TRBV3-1	CASSQVRSEQYF